These T cell receptor beta chains were read from a single sample in a study of blood T cell repertoires in COVID-19. Here immunoSEQ multiplex PCR was the method, and the copy in TCRdb shows in-frame clones only, minus some. Among 60,000 to 90,000 clones listed, about 74% were seen once. What was sequenced was peripheral blood. All receptors come from a human donor with acute or convalescent COVID-19. The donor label of this sample is uncertain. Both conserved end residues are trimmed from each CDR3. Each record gives: J gene, CDR3 length, V gene, CDR3 protein.

TRBJ1-4,12,TRBV11-3,ARGLERRDEKLF
TRBJ1-1,11,TRBV3-1/TRBV3-2,ASSQAGRTEAF
TRBJ1-5,13,TRBV15,ATSINRVSNQPQH
TRBJ2-7,10,TRBV2,ASSGSSYEQY
TRBJ1-2,12,TRBV19,ASSREQGIYGYT
TRBJ1-4,14,TRBV5-6,ASSLNAGGVVAKLF
TRBJ1-3,15,TRBV4-2,ASSQDYGFGSGNTIY
TRBJ1-5,13,TRBV10-2,ASSWTGGLDQPQH
TRBJ2-7,12,TRBV11-2,ASSPGEHPYEQY
TRBJ2-1,15,TRBV5-1,ASSLVSSGGAYNEQF
TRBJ1-6,12,TRBV5-1,ASSLRDRDSPLH
TRBJ2-1,13,TRBV29-1,SVALGSGRANEQF
TRBJ2-3,14,TRBV14,ASSFRLAVSTDTQY
TRBJ2-3,13,TRBV11-2,ASSSGLAGPDTQY
TRBJ1-1,13,TRBV19,ASSILRRGGTEAF
TRBJ1-4,12,TRBV7-9,ASSPGQGSEKLF
TRBJ1-5,13,TRBV6-1,ASSERGTGHQPQH
TRBJ1-5,12,TRBV27,ASGVVAGSQPQH
TRBJ2-7,9,TRBV12-3/TRBV12-4,ATTRGGEQY
TRBJ2-7,10,TRBV3-1/TRBV3-2,ASSIQGTEQY
TRBJ2-7,13,TRBV5-6,ASSLSGRGAYEQY
TRBJ2-7,17,TRBV11-3,ASSLEGQGRGLNYYEQY
TRBJ2-1,11,TRBV28,ASRRSVERKQF
TRBJ2-1,13,TRBV15,ATSRDLSSGGEQF
TRBJ2-3,12,TRBV6-5,ASSYQESTDTQY
TRBJ2-1,12,TRBV19,ASSYSGRGNEQF